One and the same sample provided the 31 T cell receptor beta chains below, sequenced in a study of blood T cell repertoires in COVID-19. Profiled with immunoSEQ multiplex PCR; TCRdb holds only in-frame clones, not every one. The sample yields roughly 34,000 clones, approximately 85% seen once. Sequencing input: peripheral blood. The receptor set was obtained from an elderly man with active COVID-19.

In this sample, this clone turned up a few times. J is TRBJ2-7 and V is TRBV9; 10 bases map to TRBD1. The CDR3 has 15 amino acids. The V and J ends lost 4 bases and 4 bases, in that order; junction bases with no gene match: 8. Germline V gene data show CDR1 as SGDLS and CDR2 as YYNGEE. The chain's CDR3 is CASSLGTGEGYEQYF. Written as DNA, the CDR3 is TGTGCCAGCAGCCTAGGGACAGGGGAAGGGTACGAGCAGTACTTC.

This clone was picked up a small number of times. The chain is built from TRBV7-3 and TRBJ2-7; TRBD1 matches at 8 bases. The CDR3 runs to 13 residues. V was pared by 5 bases and J by 6 bases, with 6 bases of the junction left unmatched. Germline V gives CDR1 SGHTA, CDR2 FQGTGA. As DNA, the CDR3 is TGTGCCAGCAGCACCAAGACAGGGGCCGAGCAGTACTTC. This codes for CASSTKTGAEQYF.

The J gene is TRBJ2-1, the V gene TRBV7-9; 8 bases map to TRBD1. Germline CDR1 reads SEHNR; CDR2 reads FQNEAQ (reference sequence). The V and J ends lost 5 bases and 2 bases, in that order; junction bases with no gene match: 8. There are 16 residues in the CDR3. DNA of the CDR3: TGTGCCAGCAGCCCGACAGGGGAATTAGCCTACAATGAGCAGTTCTTC. Protein product: CASSPTGELAYNEQFF.

The chain is built from TRBV7-2 and TRBJ1-2, with a tentative D call TRBD1 (5 bases). The length of the CDR3 is 13 residues. CDR1 SGHTA and CDR2 FQGNSA come from the germline V gene. Trimming cost V 3 bases and J 3 bases, with 8 bases left between them. The CDR3 loop is CASSLGGDYGYTF. As DNA, the CDR3 is TGTGCCAGCAGCTTGGGGGGTGACTATGGCTACACCTTC.

To note about this clone: One end of the junction fails to match germline, which may point to a read error. The rearrangement links TRBV6-1 to TRBJ1-1, with 10 bases aligning to TRBD1. Germline CDR1 MNHNS, CDR2 SASEGT. The CDR3 covers 12 residues. CDR3: CASSEGGTGAIF. CDR3 nucleotides: TGTGCCAGCAGTGAAGGCGGGACAGGGGCAATCTTT.

The CDR3 spells CASRARVTGELFF. The CDR3 DNA is TGTGCCAGCCGGGCGCGGGTCACCGGGGAGCTGTTTTTT. The chain recombines TRBV2 with TRBJ2-2; TRBD2 might be the D (5 bases). This CDR3 is 13 amino acids long. The V gene lost 8 bases and the J gene lost 4 bases, with 11 bases spanning the gap. Germline loops: CDR1 SNHLY, CDR2 FYNNEI.

This sequence joins TRBV7-9 and TRBJ1-6; 7 positions agree with TRBD1. The CDR3 contains 15 residues. V gave up 1 base and J gave up 6 bases; unmatched junction bases: 3. Germline lookup yields CDR1 SEHNR and CDR2 FQNEAQ (reference sequence). DNA for the CDR3: TGTGCCAGCAGCTTAGAACGACAGGGTAATTCACCCCTCCACTTT. This translates into CASSLERQGNSPLHF.

The CDR3, as DNA: TGCAGCGTTGATGAGCCCCTAGGACAGGGGAGCTATGGCTACACCTTC. Translated: CSVDEPLGQGSYGYTF. The chain uses TRBV29-1 and TRBJ1-2; 9 bases agree with TRBD1. This CDR3 contains 16 residues. Germline assignment: CDR1 SQVTM and CDR2 ANQGSEA. V gave up 3 bases and J gave up 4 bases; unmatched junction bases: 12.

The CDR3 DNA sequence: TGTGCCAGCTCACCACCGGGGACAGGGAGCACTGAAGCTTTCTTT. As protein: CASSPPGTGSTEAFF. The chain uses TRBV18 and TRBJ1-1, with 9 bases that match TRBD1. The CDR3 has 15 residues. Germline CDR1 KGHSH, CDR2 LQKENI. Losses at the gene ends were 0 bases for V and 4 bases for J; bases not matched to a gene: 3. The variable domain in full, completed from reference TRBV18 and TRBJ1-1, reads NAGVMQNPRHLVRRRGQEARLRCSPMKGHSHVYWYRQLPEEGLKFMVYLQKENIIDESGMPKERFSAEFPKEGPSILRIQQVVRGDSAAYFCASSPPGTGSTEAFFGQGTRLTVV.

V gene TRBV19 combines with J gene TRBJ2-3, with D perhaps TRBD2 (6 bases). The CDR3 runs 15 residues. Trimming pared 6 bases from V and 2 bases from J, leaving 15 bases between. Germline assignment: CDR1 LNHDA and CDR2 SQIVND (reference sequence). CDR3 in DNA: TGTGCCAGTAGCTCCCGGGACTCTTACACAGATACGCAGTATTTT. It yields the protein CASSSRDSYTDTQYF.

The chain is built from TRBV18 and TRBJ1-5; D unresolved. CDR1 is KGHSH, CDR2 LQKENI, per germline. The CDR3 loop spans 13 amino acids. Deletions cut 2 bases from V and 6 bases from J, with 8 bases between. CDR3 sequence reads: CASSPSSGQPQHF. CDR3 bases: TGTGCCAGCTCACCAAGTAGCGGTCAGCCCCAGCATTTT.

The chain combines TRBV6-5 with TRBJ1-1; no clear D. Trimming took 6 bases from V and 5 from J, leaving 16 bases between them. The germline gives CDR1 MNHEY, CDR2 SVGAGI. CDR3 length equals 14 residues. In nucleotides, the CDR3 is TGTGCCAGCAGCCAAGAGGGCGGTTGGACTGAAGCTTTCTTT. This sequence encodes CASSQEGGWTEAFF.

In nucleotides, the CDR3 is TGTGCCAGCTCAGGGACAGCCACGAACACTGAAGCTTTCTTT. This encodes CASSGTATNTEAFF. The V call is TRBV18, the J call TRBJ1-1, with TRBD1 matching 7 bases. CDR3 length: 14 amino acids. V shed 5 bases, J shed 1 base, and the junction held 4 bases outside the gene matches. Germline lookup yields CDR1 KGHSH and CDR2 LQKENI.

This clone was seen a few times. V usage is TRBV29-1 and J usage is TRBJ1-5, with D hard to call. V lost 4 bases to trimming and J lost 0 bases, with 7 bases between them. The germline V gene has CDR1 SQVTM and CDR2 ANQGSEA. The CDR3 sequence is 13 residues long. The CDR3 region has the DNA TGCAGCGTTGGTGCGGTTAGCAATCAGCCCCAGCATTTT. This sequence encodes CSVGAVSNQPQHF.

The V call is TRBV5-6, the J call TRBJ2-7, with D perhaps matching TRBD1 (6 bases). V was clipped by 2 bases and J by 3 bases, with 9 bases between them. The V gene's germline CDR1 is SGHDT and CDR2 YYEEEE. There are 13 residues in the CDR3. In DNA, the CDR3 is TGTGCCAGCAGCTTCCGGGACATCTACGAGCAGTACTTC. It specifies CASSFRDIYEQYF.

The V and J genes are TRBV7-9 and TRBJ2-5, with D perhaps matching TRBD2 (5 bases). This CDR3 comprises 14 residues. From germline, CDR1 is SEHNR and CDR2 FQNEAQ (reference sequence). Trimming shortened V by 5 bases and J by 2 bases, and 12 bases separated the two germline ends. DNA of the CDR3: TGTGCCAGCAGCGCGTCGGGGTCACAAGAGACCCAGTACTTC. Translated: CASSASGSQETQYF.

This chain links TRBV7-7 with TRBJ2-5; the match to TRBD2 covers 8 bases. Germline CDR1 reads SSHAT; CDR2 reads FNYEAQ (reference sequence). CDR3 length: 15 residues. Trimming took 4 bases from V and 0 from J; bases not matched to a gene: 4. Here the CDR3 reads CASSSRLANQETQYF. In DNA, the CDR3 is TGTGCCAGCAGCTCCCGACTAGCGAACCAAGAGACCCAGTACTTC.

This rearrangement joins TRBV29-1 to TRBJ1-1, with D perhaps matching TRBD1 (5 bases). The CDR3 loop spans 12 amino acids. CDR1 and CDR2 from the germline V gene are SQVTM and ANQGSEA. V lost 0 bases to trimming and J lost 4 bases, with 6 bases between them. The CDR3 protein is CSVEEGVTEAFF. Written as DNA, the CDR3 is TGCAGCGTTGAAGAAGGGGTCACTGAAGCTTTCTTT.

The rearrangement joins TRBV5-5 to TRBJ2-5; 8 bases align to TRBD2. The CDR3 loop spans 16 amino acids. V trimming: 2 bases; J trimming: 5 bases; junction bases outside the gene matches: 11. In germline, CDR1 is SGHKS, CDR2 YYEKEE (reference sequence). The CDR3 DNA sequence: TGTGCCAGCAGCTTAGGGCTAGCGGGCGTACCGGAGACCCAGTACTTC. It specifies CASSLGLAGVPETQYF. Drawing the rest from reference TRBV5-5 and TRBJ2-5, the complete variable domain is DAGVTQSPTHLIKTRGQQVTLRCSPISGHKSVSWYQQVLGQGPQFIFQYYEKEERGRGNFPDRFSARQFPNYSSELNVNALLLGDSALYLCASSLGLAGVPETQYFGPGTRLLVL.

V and J are TRBV7-3 and TRBJ2-5; 10 bases align to TRBD1. CDR1 and CDR2 (germline): SGHTA, FQGTGA. J gave up 5 bases and V 4 bases, and 1 base lay outside the gene matches. The CDR3 has 13 amino acids. As DNA, the CDR3 is TGTGCCAGCAGCTGGGACAGGGGTGAGACCCAGTACTTC. Its protein product is CASSWDRGETQYF. Using reference TRBV7-3 and TRBJ2-5 for the parts outside the CDR3, the full variable domain is GAGVSQTPSNKVTEKGKYVELRCDPISGHTALYWYRQSLGQGPEFLIYFQGTGAADDSGLPNDRFFAVRPEGSVSTLKIQRTERGDSAVYLCASSWDRGETQYFGPGTRLLVL.

The chain couples TRBV4-3 to TRBJ2-1; 16 bases agree with TRBD2. Trimming at V came to 4 bases and at J to 4 bases, leaving 16 bases not matched to a gene. Germline values: CDR1 LGHNA, CDR2 YSLEER. This CDR3 is 21 amino acids long. In nucleotides, the CDR3 is TGCGCCAGCAGCCGAATACTCGGGACTAGCGGGGGGGCCGTTAGGTACAATGAGCAGTTCTTC. It codes for CASSRILGTSGGAVRYNEQFF.

This clone was counted between two and nine times. CDR3 loop: CASSPGTGGYPDTQYF. The CDR3 coding sequence is TGTGCCAGCTCACCAGGGACAGGGGGTTATCCAGATACGCAGTATTTT. The genes are TRBV18 and TRBJ2-3; 11 bases line up with TRBD1. From germline, CDR1 is KGHSH and CDR2 LQKENI. The CDR3 is made up of 16 amino acids. V shed 2 bases, J shed 4 bases, and the junction held 5 bases outside the gene matches.

V and J are TRBV2 and TRBJ2-3; D may be TRBD2 (5 bases). The CDR3 runs to 14 residues. The V gene lost 6 bases and the J gene lost 0 bases, with 10 bases spanning the gap. CDR1 and CDR2 (germline): SNHLY, FYNNEI. The CDR3 DNA is TGTGCCAGCAGAGCCGGACTTAGCACAGATACGCAGTATTTT. It yields the protein CASRAGLSTDTQYF.

The genes are TRBV10-3 and TRBJ2-7; D is possibly TRBD2 (5 bases). The CDR3 has 14 amino acids. CDR1 ENHRY and CDR2 SYGVKD come from the germline V gene. Trimming stripped 2 bases from V and 7 bases from J, with 15 bases between. CDR3 protein: CAISEASLGYEQYF. The CDR3 coding sequence is TGTGCCATCAGTGAGGCTAGCCTAGGCTATGAGCAGTACTTC.

The table lists this clone with a count of one. The V call is TRBV12-3 or TRBV12-4, the J call TRBJ1-1; D gene ambiguous. This CDR3 is 12 amino acids long. Trimming took 6 bases from V and 6 from J, leaving 11 bases between them. The CDR3 DNA sequence: TGTGCCAGCAGGTTGATGGGAGCTGAAGCTTTCTTT. It specifies CASRLMGAEAFF.

V is TRBV24-1 and J is TRBJ1-1; D is possibly TRBD1 (6 bases). Deletions cut 3 bases from V and 2 bases from J, with 15 bases between. Germline V gene sequence: CDR1 KGHDR, CDR2 SFDVKD. This CDR3 spans 16 amino acids. The CDR3 nucleotides are TGTGCCACCAGTGATCGGACAGCGGTATCAAACACTGAAGCTTTCTTT. Translating it yields CATSDRTAVSNTEAFF.

This rearrangement joins TRBV7-2 to TRBJ1-2, with D hard to call. Germline V lookup: CDR1 SGHTA, CDR2 FQGNSA. V shed 4 bases and J shed 4 bases, with 16 bases lying between them. CDR3 length: 15 amino acids. The CDR3, as DNA: TGTGCCAGCAGCTACAGTCCCTCCACCCGCTATGGCTACACCTTC. It specifies CASSYSPSTRYGYTF. The full variable domain, its missing parts supplied by reference TRBV7-2 and TRBJ1-2, is GAGVSQSPSNKVTEKGKDVELRCDPISGHTALYWYRQSLGQGLEFLIYFQGNSAPDKSGLPSDRFSAERTGGSVSTLTIQRTQQEDSAVYLCASSYSPSTRYGYTFGSGTRLTVV.

The chain recombines TRBV9 with TRBJ1-3; D possibly corresponds to TRBD1 (6 bases). The CDR3 length is 18 residues. CDR1 is SGDLS, CDR2 YYNGEE, per germline. Between the trimmed V and J ends, which lost 0 bases and 4 bases, there was a span of 20 bases. In DNA form, the CDR3 reads TGTGCCAGCAGCGTAGGCTGGGAGGGACACAGGAAGGGAAACACCATATATTTT. This encodes CASSVGWEGHRKGNTIYF. The full variable domain, in which reference TRBV9 and TRBJ1-3 provide the parts outside the CDR3, is DSGVTQTPKHLITATGQRVTLRCSPRSGDLSVYWYQQSLDQGLQFLIQYYNGEERAKGNILERFSAQQFPDLHSELNLSSLELGDSALYFCASSVGWEGHRKGNTIYFGEGSWLTVV.

The chain employs TRBV7-8 and TRBJ1-6; 7 nucleotides agree with TRBD1. Unmatched junction bases numbered 10, after V lost 5 bases and J lost 9 bases. Germline CDR1 SGHVS, CDR2 FQNEAQ. The CDR3 is made up of 15 amino acids. The CDR3 sequence is CASSGTGAVASPLHF. The CDR3 coding sequence is TGTGCCAGCAGCGGAACAGGGGCCGTTGCTTCACCCCTCCACTTT.

This CDR3 is CASRRGGFTYEKLFF. The CDR3 DNA is TGCGCCAGCAGGAGGGGAGGATTTACCTATGAAAAACTGTTTTTT. The rearrangement links TRBV4-1 to TRBJ1-4, with D perhaps TRBD1 (5 bases). V shed 6 bases and J shed 6 bases, with 17 bases lying between them. Germline lookup yields CDR1 MGHRA and CDR2 YSYEKL. CDR3 length: 15 amino acids.

This chain's CDR3 is CASRVDRGNTEAFF. CDR3 in DNA: TGCGCCAGCAGAGTGGACAGGGGGAACACTGAAGCTTTCTTT. The chain uses TRBV5-1 and TRBJ1-1; TRBD1 matches 9 bases. J gave up 1 base and V 5 bases, and 3 bases lay outside the gene matches. This CDR3 spans 14 amino acids. Germline V gene sequence: CDR1 SGHRS, CDR2 YFSETQ.